This is a list of T cell receptor beta chains from one sample in a study of blood T cell repertoires in COVID-19. Clones were read by immunoSEQ multiplex PCR, and TCRdb kept only the in-frame ones, dropping some. Among 70,000 or so clones listed, just under 90% were seen once. Input material: peripheral blood. The receptors here all came from a woman at least 80 years old with active COVID-19. CDR3s leave out the opening cysteine and the closing phenylalanine or tryptophan.

v_gene	j_gene	CDR3aa
TRBV6-2/TRBV6-3	TRBJ1-1	ASSYSGGEAF
TRBV28	TRBJ2-3	ASSLSLVVSRDRDLAGTDTQY
TRBV2	TRBJ2-6	ASGRGSGANVLT
TRBV29-1	TRBJ2-3	SVVEGAVTDTQY
TRBV19	TRBJ1-5	ASSIRGQGFQPQH
TRBV24-1	TRBJ2-7	ATSDTGTGVYEQY
TRBV19	TRBJ2-1	ASSGLVGSYNEQF
TRBV30	TRBJ2-3	AWSASGSADTQY
TRBV11-2	TRBJ2-3	ASSLVVRGGRGTDTQY
TRBV7-9	TRBJ2-7	ASSFPRDRYLSYEQY
TRBV28	TRBJ2-7	ASSLARLAGKDYEQY
TRBV5-4	TRBJ1-1	ASSLAQTGGTEAF
TRBV12-5	TRBJ2-1	ASGSEYNGWSSYNEQF
TRBV25-1	TRBJ2-7	ASLPAGQGRYEQY
TRBV5-1	TRBJ2-3	ASSLVHPGTDTQY
TRBV7-9	TRBJ1-2	ASSKPGGGYT
TRBV20-1	TRBJ1-2	SAQGYGYT
TRBV11-2	TRBJ2-1	ASSLSASYNEQF
TRBV9	TRBJ1-2	ASSQDRGRGYT
TRBV10-3	TRBJ2-2	AIRRGWELF
TRBV11-2	TRBJ2-7	ASSLGAGGSEQY
TRBV7-9	TRBJ2-3	ASSFSGSTDTQY
TRBV19	TRBJ2-7	ASSTRDRGEQY
TRBV20-1	TRBJ2-1	SASAGLAGDEQF
TRBV6-5	TRBJ2-7	ASISGGGGSYEQY
TRBV7-9	TRBJ2-2	ASSSGQTNTGELF
TRBV4-1	TRBJ2-7	ASSQDLPAGVWSYEQY
TRBV11-3	TRBJ2-2	ASSLGGQGNTGELF
TRBV27	TRBJ2-1	ASSQDFGSYNEQF
TRBV28	TRBJ1-5	ASSLYRDNNQPQH
TRBV7-2	TRBJ2-7	ASSFGGITYEQY
TRBV7-8	TRBJ2-1	ASSLAPGTHNEQF
TRBV19	TRBJ2-7	ASSTPGWQSYEQY
TRBV18	TRBJ1-3	ASSPALTALSGNTIY
TRBV18	TRBJ1-2	ASSATGGNYGYT
TRBV11-3	TRBJ2-7	ASSLGREPSYEQY
TRBV27	TRBJ2-7	ASRPGVLAYEQY
TRBV5-5	TRBJ1-2	ASSTYRGVANYGYT
TRBV5-1	TRBJ2-1	ASSLGTDYNEQF
TRBV7-2	TRBJ2-2	ASSSLAGGPGTGELF
TRBV7-3	TRBJ2-5	ASSLSGGLETQY
TRBV2	TRBJ2-4	ASRPGQGTQGGGNIQY
TRBV10-1	TRBJ2-5	ASDRTTQYQETQY
TRBV11-2	TRBJ2-4	ASSLNRDVLAKNIQY
TRBV6-2/TRBV6-3	TRBJ2-3	ASSRTRESQQY
TRBV28	TRBJ2-7	ASNSGGFTGTAGEQY
TRBV5-8	TRBJ1-3	ASSPGQISGNTIY
TRBV28	TRBJ2-5	ASSTTTPGQGARETQY
TRBV2	TRBJ2-2	ASSTENTGELF
TRBV3-1/TRBV3-2	TRBJ1-2	ASTWSSANYGYT
TRBV2	TRBJ2-2	ASSEAPAANTGELF
TRBV7-2	TRBJ2-3	ASSQDTSRTDTQY